The source of this TCR beta chain is a study of blood T cell repertoires in COVID-19. The table came from immunoSEQ multiplex PCR; TCRdb's copy has only in-frame clones and leaves some out. Of roughly 180,000 clones in the sample, 82% were seen once. Germline lookup yields CDR1 SGHTA and CDR2 FQGNSA. The ends were cut back, 5 bases at V and 3 bases at J, with 19 bases in the middle. CDR3 length: 16 residues. The sequence derives from a woman older than 75 with active or convalescent COVID-19. The chain has TRBV7-2 and TRBJ2-5; no definite D call. Sample: peripheral blood. The CDR3 spells CASSMPGGVKKETQYF. CDR3 DNA: TGTGCCAGCAGCATGCCCGGCGGAGTAAAGAAAGAGACCCAGTACTTC.